This T cell receptor beta chain was captured by sequencing in a study of cytomegalovirus exposure and HLA in healthy donors. This donor's file did not include a recorded CMV serostatus. The PCR employed 60 Vbeta primers together with 13 Jbeta primers. TCRdb's copy holds only in-frame clones and misses some; the assay was immunoSEQ multiplex PCR. The sample yields roughly 93,000 clones, roughly 82% seen once. The CDR3 totals 15 residues. Per the germline V gene, CDR1 is LGHNA and CDR2 is YNFKEQ. The V segment lost 4 bases and the J segment 7 bases; nucleotides outside the gene matches: 7. Sequenced sample: PBMCs. This chain connects TRBV4-2 to TRBJ1-2; 12 nucleotides line up with TRBD1. This sequence originates from a human donor in good health. In DNA, the CDR3 is TGTGCCAGCAGCCGGCCCGGGACAGGGGGCGGTGGCTACACCTTC. Translated: CASSRPGTGGGGYTF.